This T cell receptor (beta chain) was recorded in a study of blood T cell repertoires in COVID-19. Study-wide background: The analysed material was cDNA or gDNA that came from T cells, B-cell-depleted T cells, or PBMCs.

Per the study methods: Reference gene primers were amplified, and this amplification served to estimate nucleated cell counts. TCRdb's table, derived via immunoSEQ multiplex PCR, lists solely in-frame clones and lacks some. V and J calls plus clone size are reproduced from that table; the DNA served to infer D and trimming. The profile shows hundreds of thousands of clones, about 85% of them singletons. Self-reported history from a screening survey and questionnaire set each donor's cohort. Sequenced material: PBMCs or T cells enriched from blood (not recorded which). This receptor was taken from a woman aged 18-29 years with acute COVID-19.

CDR3 DNA: TGTGCCAGCCGCAGCGTAAACACCGGGGAGCTGTTTTTT. Protein sequence: CASRSVNTGELFF. This chain links TRBV9 with TRBJ2-2, with D uncertain. CDR3 length: 13 residues. V was clipped by 7 bases and J by 2 bases, with 9 bases between them. Germline assignment: CDR1 SGDLS and CDR2 YYNGEE.